The 8 T cell receptor beta chains in this list originate from one sample, sequenced in a study of blood T cell repertoires in COVID-19. The method was immunoSEQ multiplex PCR; TCRdb's version includes in-frame clones alone and lacks a portion of them. The sample carries 90,000 or so clones, 90% recorded once. Sequencing was done on a sample of peripheral blood. The source is an elderly woman with active or convalescent COVID-19.

In this sample, this clone turned up once. This chain connects TRBV5-1 to TRBJ2-3; possibly TRBD1 for D (6 bases). The V gene lost 4 bases and the J gene lost 4 bases, with 25 bases spanning the gap. Germline V gives CDR1 SGHRS, CDR2 YFSETQ. The CDR3 has 18 residues. The CDR3, as DNA: TGCGCCAGCAGCCGTGGGACGGGATTGGGGACACCGGCAGATACGCAGTATTTT. It codes for CASSRGTGLGTPADTQYF.

V usage is TRBV6-2 or TRBV6-3 and J usage is TRBJ2-7; 10 nucleotides match TRBD1. CDR1 and CDR2 (germline): MNHEY, SVGEGT. The V gene end was trimmed by 3 bases and the J gene end by 2 bases; junction bases not matched to a gene: 7. This CDR3 has 16 amino acids. Here the CDR3 reads CASSYLTGGNPYEQYF. The CDR3, as DNA: TGTGCCAGCAGTTATCTGACAGGGGGCAACCCCTACGAGCAGTACTTC.

This rearrangement joins TRBV24-1 to TRBJ1-2, with 8 bases lining up with TRBD1. Germline values: CDR1 KGHDR, CDR2 SFDVKD. Losses at the gene ends were 4 bases for V and 8 bases for J; bases not matched to a gene: 14. The CDR3 has 16 amino acids. The CDR3 DNA follows: TGTGCCACCAGTGACTCCCTATGGACAGGGACGGGAGGCTACACCTTC. Translating gives CATSDSLWTGTGGYTF.

The rearrangement links TRBV18 to TRBJ2-1; the D gene is possibly TRBD1 (6 bases). This CDR3 is 15 amino acids long. V was pared by 3 bases and J by 1 base, with 10 bases between. The germline CDR1 and CDR2 sequences are KGHSH and LQKENI. The CDR3 protein is CASSPWQGSYNEQFF. CDR3 sequence (DNA): TGTGCCAGCTCACCTTGGCAGGGGTCCTACAATGAGCAGTTCTTC. The complete variable domain, with remaining parts taken from reference TRBV18 and TRBJ2-1, reads NAGVMQNPRHLVRRRGQEARLRCSPMKGHSHVYWYRQLPEEGLKFMVYLQKENIIDESGMPKERFSAEFPKEGPSILRIQQVVRGDSAAYFCASSPWQGSYNEQFFGPGTRLTVL.

V and J are TRBV5-6 and TRBJ2-1; weak D call: TRBD1 (6 bases). Germline values: CDR1 SGHDT, CDR2 YYEEEE. Deletions cut 4 bases from V and 4 bases from J, with 15 bases between. CDR3 length: 15 amino acids. The CDR3 nucleotides read TGTGCCAGCAGCCAAAGACGACAGGTATACAATGAGCAGTTCTTC. Residues: CASSQRRQVYNEQFF.

V usage is TRBV18 and J usage is TRBJ2-5; 8 nucleotides agree with TRBD2. There are 16 residues in the CDR3. The junction had 8 bases not matched to a gene; V was cut back by 3 bases and J by 2 bases. CDR1 KGHSH and CDR2 LQKENI come from the germline V gene. CDR3 protein: CASSPYGGRPQETQYF. DNA of the CDR3: TGTGCCAGCTCACCTTATGGCGGGAGGCCACAAGAGACCCAGTACTTC.

This chain links TRBV19 with TRBJ2-2; TRBD1 matches 9 bases. The J segment lost 6 bases and the V segment lost 6 bases, leaving 8 bases of the junction unmatched. The CDR3 has 15 residues. Germline V gene lookup returns CDR1 LNHDA and CDR2 SQIVND (reference sequence). CDR3 DNA: TGTGCCAGTAGCAACCGGGACAGGGAAGCCGGGGAGCTGTTTTTT. Translation: CASSNRDREAGELFF.

CDR3 coding DNA: TGCAGCGTCGACGGAGACCAGGCGGGAAATGAGCAGTTCTTC. Protein sequence: CSVDGDQAGNEQFF. The chain joins TRBV29-1 to TRBJ2-1; D is perhaps TRBD2 (6 bases). V was trimmed by 6 bases and J by 7 bases, leaving 19 bases between them. The CDR3 runs to 14 residues. Germline lookup yields CDR1 SQVTM and CDR2 ANQGSEA.